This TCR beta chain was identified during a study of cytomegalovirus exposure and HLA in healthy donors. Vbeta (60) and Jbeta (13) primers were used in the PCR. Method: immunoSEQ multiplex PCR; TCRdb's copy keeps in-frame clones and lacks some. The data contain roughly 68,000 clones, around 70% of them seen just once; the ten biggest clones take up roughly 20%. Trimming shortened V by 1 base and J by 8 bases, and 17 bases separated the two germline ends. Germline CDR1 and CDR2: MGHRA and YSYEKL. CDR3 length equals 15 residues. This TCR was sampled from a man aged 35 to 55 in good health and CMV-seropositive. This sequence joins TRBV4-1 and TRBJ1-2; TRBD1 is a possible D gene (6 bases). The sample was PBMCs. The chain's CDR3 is CASSQGVGDMRGYTF. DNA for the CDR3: TGCGCCAGCAGCCAAGGAGTGGGGGACATGAGGGGCTACACCTTC.